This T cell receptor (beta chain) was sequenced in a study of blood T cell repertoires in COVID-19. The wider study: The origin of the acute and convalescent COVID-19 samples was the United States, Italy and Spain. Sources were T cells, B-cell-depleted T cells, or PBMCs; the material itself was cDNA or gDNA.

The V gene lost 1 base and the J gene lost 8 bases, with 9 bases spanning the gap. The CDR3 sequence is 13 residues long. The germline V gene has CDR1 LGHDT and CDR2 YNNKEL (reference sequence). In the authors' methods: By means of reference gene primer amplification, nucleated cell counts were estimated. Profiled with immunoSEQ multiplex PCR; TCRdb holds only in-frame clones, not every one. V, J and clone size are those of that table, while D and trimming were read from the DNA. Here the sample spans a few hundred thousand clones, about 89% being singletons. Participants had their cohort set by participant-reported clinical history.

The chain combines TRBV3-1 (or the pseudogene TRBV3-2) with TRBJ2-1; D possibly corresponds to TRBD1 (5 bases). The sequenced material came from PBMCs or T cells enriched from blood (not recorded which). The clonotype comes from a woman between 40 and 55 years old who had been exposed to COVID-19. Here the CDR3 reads CASSQAGRDEQFF. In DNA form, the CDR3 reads TGTGCCAGCAGCCAAGCAGGCAGGGATGAGCAGTTCTTC.